Detailed here is one T cell receptor beta chain. The antigen is not known. This entry belongs to a study of long-term antiretroviral therapy in people with HIV. General study results and limits: Controls had broader CDR3 length ranges than HIV repertoires did. In samples taken after ART, diversity increased but remained below transplant donor control levels. Nothing was known about ART adherence, viral resistance or changes in therapy.

Survey-level resolution applied to immunoSEQ assay v3.0. The protocol was immunoSEQ multiplex PCR, while the TCRdb copy is restricted to in-frame clones and leaves out a portion. This table has approximately 30,000 clones, approximately 80% appearing once. The CDR3 length is 13 residues. The germline V gene encodes CDR1 SEHNR and CDR2 FQNEAQ (reference sequence). V was shortened by 5 bases and J by 8 bases, with 13 bases between the two germline ends. Sequenced material: unsorted PBMCs, taken almost 2.9 years after starting antiretroviral therapy. The sequence was collected from a young man with HIV. The gene calls are TRBV7-9 and TRBJ2-1, with D possibly matching TRBD1 (6 bases). CDR3 DNA: TGTGCCAGCAGCCAGGGGTCCGGAGATGAGCAGTTCTTC. Encoded protein: CASSQGSGDEQFF.